Sequencing of this TCR beta chain was carried out in a study of control samples from healthy donors and cancer patients. Clones were read by immunoSEQ multiplex PCR, and TCRdb kept only the in-frame ones, dropping some. The repertoire holds about 150,000 clones, with approximately 94% as singletons. V was pared by 6 bases and J by 5 bases, with 3 bases of the junction left unmatched. CDR3 length: 13 amino acids. Germline CDR1 is ENHRY and CDR2 is SYGVKD. The V and J genes are TRBV10-3 and TRBJ2-3, with 9 bases aligning to TRBD1. The source of this sequence is a man in his forties in good health. The sequenced material came from blood. The CDR3 sequence: CAISRQGGDTQYF. The CDR3 region has the DNA TGTGCCATCAGCCGACAGGGGGGAGATACGCAGTATTTT.